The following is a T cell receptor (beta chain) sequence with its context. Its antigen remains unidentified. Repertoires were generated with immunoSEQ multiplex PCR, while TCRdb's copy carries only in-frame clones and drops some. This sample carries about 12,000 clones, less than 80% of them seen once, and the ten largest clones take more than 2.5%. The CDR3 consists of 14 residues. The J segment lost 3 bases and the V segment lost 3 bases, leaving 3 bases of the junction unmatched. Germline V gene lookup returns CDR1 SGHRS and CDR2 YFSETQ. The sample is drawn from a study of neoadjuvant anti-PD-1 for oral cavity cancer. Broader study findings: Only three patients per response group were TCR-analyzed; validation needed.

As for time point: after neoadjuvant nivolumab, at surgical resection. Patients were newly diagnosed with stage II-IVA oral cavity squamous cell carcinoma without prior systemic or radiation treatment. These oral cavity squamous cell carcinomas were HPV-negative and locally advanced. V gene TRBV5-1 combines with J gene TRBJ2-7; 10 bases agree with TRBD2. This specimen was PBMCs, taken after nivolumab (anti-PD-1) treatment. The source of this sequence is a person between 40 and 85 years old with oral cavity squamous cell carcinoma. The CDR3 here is CASSSGTSVYEQYF. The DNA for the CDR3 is TGCGCCAGCAGCTCCGGGACTAGCGTCTACGAGCAGTACTTC.